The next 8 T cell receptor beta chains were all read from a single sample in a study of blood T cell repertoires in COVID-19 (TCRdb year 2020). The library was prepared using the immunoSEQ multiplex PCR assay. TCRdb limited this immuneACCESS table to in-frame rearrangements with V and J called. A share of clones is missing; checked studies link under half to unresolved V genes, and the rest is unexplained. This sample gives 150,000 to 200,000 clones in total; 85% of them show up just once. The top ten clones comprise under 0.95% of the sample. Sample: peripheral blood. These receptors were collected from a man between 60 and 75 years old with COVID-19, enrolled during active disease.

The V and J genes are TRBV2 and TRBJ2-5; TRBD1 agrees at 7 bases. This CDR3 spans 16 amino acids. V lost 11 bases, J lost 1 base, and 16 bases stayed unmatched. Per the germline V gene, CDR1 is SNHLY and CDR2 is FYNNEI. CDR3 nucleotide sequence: TGTGCCCGCTTCCACCTGACAGGGAATCCCCAAGAGACCCAGTACTTC. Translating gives CARFHLTGNPQETQYF.

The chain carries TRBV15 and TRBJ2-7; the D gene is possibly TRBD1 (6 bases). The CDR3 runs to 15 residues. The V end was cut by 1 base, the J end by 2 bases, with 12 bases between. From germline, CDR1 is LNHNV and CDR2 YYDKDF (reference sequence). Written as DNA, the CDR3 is TGTGCCACCAGCAGAGTGGTCGGACAGACCTACGAGCAGTACTTC. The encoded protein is CATSRVVGQTYEQYF.

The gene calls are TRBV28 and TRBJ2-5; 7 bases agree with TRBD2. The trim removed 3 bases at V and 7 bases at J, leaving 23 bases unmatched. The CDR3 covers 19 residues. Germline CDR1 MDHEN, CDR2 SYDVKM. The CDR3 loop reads CASSFSRGSLWSQRGTQYF. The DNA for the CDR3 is TGTGCCAGCAGTTTCAGTCGTGGGTCACTATGGTCGCAGCGGGGGACCCAGTACTTC. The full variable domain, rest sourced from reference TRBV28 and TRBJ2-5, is DVKVTQSSRYLVKRTGEKVFLECVQDMDHENMFWYRQDPGLGLRLIYFSYDVKMKEKGDIPEGYSVSREKKERFSLILESASTNQTSMYLCASSFSRGSLWSQRGTQYFGPGTRLLVL.

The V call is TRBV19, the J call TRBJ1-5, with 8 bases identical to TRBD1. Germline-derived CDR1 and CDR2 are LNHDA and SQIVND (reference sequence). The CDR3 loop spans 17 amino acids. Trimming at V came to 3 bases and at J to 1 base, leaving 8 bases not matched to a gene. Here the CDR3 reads CASSISRGRRSNQPQHF. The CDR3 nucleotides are TGTGCCAGTAGTATCTCCAGGGGGCGCAGAAGCAATCAGCCCCAGCATTTT.

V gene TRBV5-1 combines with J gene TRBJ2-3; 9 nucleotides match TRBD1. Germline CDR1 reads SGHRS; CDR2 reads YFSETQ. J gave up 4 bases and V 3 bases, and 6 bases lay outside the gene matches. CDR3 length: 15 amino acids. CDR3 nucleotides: TGCGCCAGCAGCTCCCGGACAGGGGAAGCAGATACGCAGTATTTT. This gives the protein CASSSRTGEADTQYF.

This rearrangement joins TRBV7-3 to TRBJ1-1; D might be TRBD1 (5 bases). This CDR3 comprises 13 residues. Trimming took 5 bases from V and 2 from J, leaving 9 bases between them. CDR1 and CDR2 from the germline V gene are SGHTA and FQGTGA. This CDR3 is CASSNQGNTEAFF. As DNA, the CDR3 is TGTGCCAGCAGCAATCAGGGTAACACTGAAGCTTTCTTT.

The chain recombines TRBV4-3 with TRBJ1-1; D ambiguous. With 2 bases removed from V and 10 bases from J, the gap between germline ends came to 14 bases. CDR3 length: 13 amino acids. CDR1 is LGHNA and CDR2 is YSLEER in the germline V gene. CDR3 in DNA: TGCGCCAGCAGCCAAAATCGTCGCGAGCGAGCTTTCTTT. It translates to CASSQNRRERAFF.

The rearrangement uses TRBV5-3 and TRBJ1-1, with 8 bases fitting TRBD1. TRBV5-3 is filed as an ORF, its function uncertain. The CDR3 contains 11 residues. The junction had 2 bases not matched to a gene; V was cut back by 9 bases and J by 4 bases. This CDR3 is CAKTGGTEAFF. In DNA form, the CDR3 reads TGTGCCAAAACAGGGGGCACTGAAGCTTTCTTT.